Shown below are 29 T cell receptor beta chains from a single sample sequenced in a study of shared clonotypes between healthy human individuals. TCRdb's copy holds only in-frame clones and misses some; the assay was immunoSEQ multiplex PCR. The table records roughly 2.2 million clones, over 85% of them present only once. The specimen sequenced was naive CD4+ T cells from PBMCs. Indicated subset: CD45RA+ positively selected. These receptors were taken from a man younger than 35 in good health. Some clones in this sample may be carry-over from other donors' samples.

This clone was detected only once. The gene calls are TRBV7-8 and TRBJ1-4; tentative D call: TRBD1 (5 bases). CDR3 length: 16 residues. CDR1 and CDR2 (germline): SGHVS, FQNEAQ. V was shortened by 5 bases and J by 4 bases, with 17 bases between the two germline ends. DNA for the CDR3: TGTGCCAGCAGCCGGGACGGCGGGGGAATTAATGAAAAACTGTTTTTT. Amino acid sequence: CASSRDGGGINEKLFF.

On this clone: The same CDR3 is also encoded by other DNA sequences in this sample. The chain combines TRBV7-9 with TRBJ2-5; D is unresolved. V lost 4 bases and J 2 bases, leaving 5 bases between the germline ends. The CDR3 loop spans 12 amino acids. CDR1 is SEHNR and CDR2 is FQNEAQ in the germline V gene (reference sequence). The CDR3 DNA is TGTGCCAGCAGCTCGCGACAAGAGACCCAGTACTTC. Protein product: CASSSRQETQYF.

The chain links TRBV2 to TRBJ2-7; possibly TRBD1 for D (6 bases). Germline V gives CDR1 SNHLY, CDR2 FYNNEI. This CDR3 has 14 amino acids. The V gene lost 4 bases and the J gene lost 0 bases, with 10 bases spanning the gap. The CDR3 DNA follows: TGTGCCAGCAGTGTGGGCAGGGGCTCCTACGAGCAGTACTTC. This encodes CASSVGRGSYEQYF.

The chain is built from TRBV5-1 and TRBJ1-4; 10 positions match TRBD1. There are 17 residues in the CDR3. Germline V CDR1 and CDR2: SGHRS, YFSETQ. V trimming: 4 bases; J trimming: 4 bases; junction bases outside the gene matches: 10. The CDR3 region has the DNA TGCGCCAGCAGCGGCTCCGGGACAGGGGTTAATAATGAAAAACTGTTTTTT. Residues: CASSGSGTGVNNEKLFF.

The V and J genes are TRBV5-1 and TRBJ1-4; the match to TRBD1 covers 9 bases. The germline gives CDR1 SGHRS, CDR2 YFSETQ. This CDR3 has 16 residues. J lost 8 bases, V lost 4 bases, and 12 bases had no gene match. The CDR3 loop reads CASSMGTGQGREKLFF. The CDR3 coding sequence is TGCGCCAGCAGCATGGGGACGGGACAGGGAAGGGAAAAACTGTTTTTT.

The chain employs TRBV27 and TRBJ1-1, with unresolved D. V lost 5 bases, J lost 0 bases, and 13 bases lay in between. The CDR3 is 15 residues long. Germline CDR1 MNHEY, CDR2 SMNVEV (reference sequence). The CDR3 DNA is TGTGCCAGCAGTCAATACCGGGAAATGAACACTGAAGCTTTCTTT. This encodes CASSQYREMNTEAFF.

The genes are TRBV29-1 and TRBJ1-1; no definite D call. CDR3 length: 15 amino acids. CDR1 is SQVTM and CDR2 is ANQGSEA in the germline V gene. V gave up 4 bases and J gave up 0 bases, with 15 bases separating them. In nucleotides, the CDR3 is TGCAGCGTTGGAGGTAGCAGTGGCCTGAACACTGAAGCTTTCTTT. Translation: CSVGGSSGLNTEAFF. The full variable domain, its missing parts supplied by reference TRBV29-1 and TRBJ1-1, is SAVISQKPSRDICQRGTSLTIQCQVDSQVTMMFWYRQQPGQSLTLIATANQGSEATYESGFVIDKFPISRPNLTFSTLTVSNMSPEDSSIYLCSVGGSSGLNTEAFFGQGTRLTVV.

The CDR3 DNA reads TGTGCCAGCAGGACCAATGGACGGATTCCTACGGGGAGGGAGCAGTACTTC. Amino acids: CASRTNGRIPTGREQYF. This chain links TRBV27 with TRBJ2-7; D possibly corresponds to TRBD2 (6 bases). The CDR3 has 17 residues. Trimming cost V 6 bases and J 7 bases, with 28 bases left between them. The germline gives CDR1 MNHEY, CDR2 SMNVEV (reference sequence).

The chain combines TRBV11-2 with TRBJ2-7; D unclear. CDR3 length: 15 residues. Germline V gene lookup returns CDR1 SGHAT and CDR2 FQNNGV. Trimming shortened V by 1 base and J by 0 bases, and 10 bases separated the two germline ends. This chain's CDR3 is CASSLGSRNSYEQYF. CDR3 nucleotide sequence: TGTGCCAGCAGCTTAGGTAGCAGGAACTCCTACGAGCAGTACTTC. Looking up the rest from reference TRBV11-2 and TRBJ2-7 gives the full variable domain: EAGVAQSPRYKIIEKRQSVAFWCNPISGHATLYWYQQILGQGPKLLIQFQNNGVVDDSQLPKDRFSAERLKGVDSTLKIQPAKLEDSAVYLCASSLGSRNSYEQYFGPGTRLTVT.

The gene calls are TRBV30 and TRBJ2-3; D not resolved. CDR1 and CDR2 (germline): GTSNPN, SVGIG (reference sequence). The CDR3 loop spans 12 amino acids. V was trimmed by 8 bases and J by 4 bases, leaving 13 bases between them. The CDR3, as DNA: TGTGCCGCTTACTATCCGGCAGATACGCAGTATTTT. Amino acid sequence: CAAYYPADTQYF. The full variable domain, with the rest looked up from reference TRBV30 and TRBJ2-3, is SQTIHQWPATLVQPVGSPLSLECTVEGTSNPNLYWYRQAAGRGLQLLFYSVGIGQISSEVPQNLSASRPQDRQFILSSKKLLLSDSGFYLCAAYYPADTQYFGPGTRLTVL.

Only one count was recorded for this clone. The V call is TRBV2, the J call TRBJ1-1; 8 nucleotides match TRBD1. The V gene end was trimmed by 5 bases and the J gene end by 0 bases; junction bases not matched to a gene: 11. This CDR3 is built from 17 residues. CDR1 is SNHLY, CDR2 FYNNEI, per germline. CDR3 region: CASSWTGRTEMNTEAFF. CDR3 nucleotides: TGTGCCAGCAGTTGGACAGGGCGCACGGAAATGAACACTGAAGCTTTCTTT.

The chain combines TRBV4-3 with TRBJ1-1; D is unresolved. Germline values: CDR1 LGHNA, CDR2 YSLEER. Trimming left V 2 bases short and J 2 bases short, with 9 bases between. The CDR3 has 14 residues. The CDR3 DNA follows: TGCGCCAGCAGCCAAACGGACCTCAACACTGAAGCTTTCTTT. Translation: CASSQTDLNTEAFF.

In regard to this clone: Other DNA variants within this sample encode the same CDR3. V usage is TRBV28 and J usage is TRBJ2-2; 7 nucleotides align to TRBD2. Germline V gene data show CDR1 as MDHEN and CDR2 as SYDVKM. The CDR3 spans 15 residues. V lost 4 bases and J lost 2; bases outside the gene matches: 4. Here the CDR3 reads CASSSAGRNTGELFF. The CDR3 DNA follows: TGTGCCAGCAGTTCAGCGGGACGCAACACCGGGGAGCTGTTTTTT.

The V and J genes are TRBV28 and TRBJ2-7, with 7 positions matching TRBD2. J was trimmed by 0 bases and V by 7 bases; bases with no gene match: 9. The CDR3 has 15 residues. The germline V gene has CDR1 MDHEN and CDR2 SYDVKM. DNA for the CDR3: TGTGCCAGCACCCCTGCGGGGGTTAGCTCCTACGAGCAGTACTTC. Translating it yields CASTPAGVSSYEQYF.

The rearrangement links TRBV28 to TRBJ2-1, with 14 bases aligning to TRBD2. The CDR3 consists of 16 residues. With 6 bases clipped from V and 9 bases from J, the junction kept 10 bases outside the gene matches. Germline V gene sequence: CDR1 MDHEN, CDR2 SYDVKM. The CDR3 nucleotides read TGTGCCAGCAGCCTGACTAGCGGGAGGGGCCGGAGTGAGCAGTTCTTC. Translated, it gives CASSLTSGRGRSEQFF. Looking up the rest from reference TRBV28 and TRBJ2-1 gives the full variable domain: DVKVTQSSRYLVKRTGEKVFLECVQDMDHENMFWYRQDPGLGLRLIYFSYDVKMKEKGDIPEGYSVSREKKERFSLILESASTNQTSMYLCASSLTSGRGRSEQFFGPGTRLTVL.

This chain joins TRBV7-9 and TRBJ2-1, with D perhaps TRBD2 (6 bases). This CDR3 is 17 amino acids long. The V end was cut by 4 bases, the J end by 4 bases, with 20 bases between. Looked up from germline, CDR1 is SEHNR and CDR2 is FQNEAQ (reference sequence). The CDR3 DNA sequence: TGTGCCAGCAGCTCCGACGGAACTAGCAGTAGGTACAATGAGCAGTTCTTC. Encoded protein: CASSSDGTSSRYNEQFF. Variable domain in full (rest from reference TRBV7-9 and TRBJ2-1): DTGVSQNPRHKITKRGQNVTFRCDPISEHNRLYWYRQTLGQGPEFLTYFQNEAQLEKSRLLSDRFSAERPKGSFSTLEIQRTEQGDSAMYLCASSSDGTSSRYNEQFFGPGTRLTVL.

The sample holds one count of this clone. The chain uses TRBV6-6 and TRBJ2-7; 7 nucleotides match TRBD1. The V gene's germline CDR1 is MNHNY and CDR2 SVGAGI (reference sequence). This CDR3 comprises 15 residues. The trim removed 6 bases at V and 2 bases at J, leaving 10 bases unmatched. The DNA of the CDR3 is TGTGCCAGCAGCCGCTCGACAGGGTCTACCTACGAGCAGTACTTC. Amino acids: CASSRSTGSTYEQYF.

The chain carries TRBV18 and TRBJ1-1; D remains unclear. Germline CDR1 and CDR2: KGHSH and LQKENI. The CDR3 has 14 amino acids. V shed 3 bases and J shed 5 bases, with 13 bases lying between them. CDR3 in amino acids: CASSPYNTGTEAFF. Here the CDR3 DNA reads TGTGCCAGCTCACCCTATAACACGGGGACTGAAGCTTTCTTT.

A note on this clone: The identical CDR3 is also encoded by other nucleotide sequences in the sample. The rearrangement joins TRBV2 to TRBJ2-3; 7 bases are shared with TRBD1. The CDR3 has 14 amino acids. The germline V gene encodes CDR1 SNHLY and CDR2 FYNNEI. V shed 7 bases, J shed 1 base, and the junction held 5 bases outside the gene matches. CDR3 residues: CASNLDRGTDTQYF. DNA of the CDR3: TGTGCCAGCAATCTCGACAGGGGCACAGATACGCAGTATTTT.

The rearrangement links TRBV19 to TRBJ2-1, with TRBD2 matching over 10 bases. The junction had 16 bases not matched to a gene; V was cut back by 9 bases and J by 11 bases. Germline V lookup: CDR1 LNHDA, CDR2 SQIVND (reference sequence). The CDR3 loop spans 15 amino acids. DNA of the CDR3: TGTGCCAGCCAAAATATAGCGGGGGGAGGTTTGCAGCAGTTCTTC. Amino acids: CASQNIAGGGLQQFF.

The chain couples TRBV28 to TRBJ1-2, with D possibly TRBD1 on 5 matching bases. The CDR3 extends over 15 amino acids. Germline CDR1 MDHEN, CDR2 SYDVKM. Trimming took 6 bases from V and 8 from J, leaving 22 bases between them. This CDR3 reads CASSPVGTPRVGYTF. The CDR3 DNA sequence: TGTGCCAGCAGCCCAGTGGGGACCCCGAGGGTCGGCTACACCTTC.

This clone was observed once. The rearrangement joins TRBV18 to TRBJ2-5, with 11 bases that match TRBD2. The junction had 9 bases not matched to a gene; V was cut back by 4 bases and J by 5 bases. The V gene's germline CDR1 is KGHSH and CDR2 LQKENI. The CDR3 is made up of 16 amino acids. The CDR3 sequence: CASSRGLAEIRETQYF. The CDR3, as DNA: TGTGCCAGCTCACGGGGACTAGCGGAGATCCGGGAGACCCAGTACTTC.

This clone came up once. The genes are TRBV4-3 and TRBJ2-1, with 7 bases lining up with TRBD2. The CDR3 has 18 residues. V gave up 0 bases and J gave up 2 bases; unmatched junction bases: 10. Germline V gene sequence: CDR1 LGHNA, CDR2 YSLEER. The CDR3 loop is CASSQEVFRLAAYNEQFF. The CDR3 bases are TGCGCCAGCAGCCAAGAAGTATTTCGGCTAGCGGCCTACAATGAGCAGTTCTTC.

The chain joins TRBV28 to TRBJ1-5; tentatively, D is TRBD1 (6 bases). This CDR3 region has 14 residues. V was cut by 6 bases and J by 5 bases, with 14 bases left in between. CDR1 and CDR2 (germline): MDHEN, SYDVKM. CDR3 DNA sequence: TGTGCCAGCAGCGGAACACAGGGAGATCAGCCCCAGCATTTT. It specifies CASSGTQGDQPQHF.

The chain recombines TRBV7-2 with TRBJ1-1; 7 bases are shared with TRBD1. CDR3 length equals 14 residues. J gave up 5 bases and V 4 bases, and 7 bases lay outside the gene matches. Germline assignment: CDR1 SGHTA and CDR2 FQGNSA. As DNA, the CDR3 is TGTGCCAGCAGCTCCGAGGGGGCAGGTACTGAAGCTTTCTTT. Translation: CASSSEGAGTEAFF.

This chain links TRBV6-1 with TRBJ2-4; either TRBD1 or TRBD2 may supply D (6 bases each). V was clipped by 7 bases and J by 11 bases, with 15 bases between them. The CDR3 length is 12 residues. CDR1 and CDR2 from the germline V gene are MNHNS and SASEGT. CDR3 sequence (DNA): TGTGCCAGCAAAAAGCCAGGGGACTTTCAGTACTTC. Translating it yields CASKKPGDFQYF.

The chain carries TRBV5-4 and TRBJ2-1; tentative D call: TRBD2 (6 bases). V dropped 2 bases and J dropped 2 bases, with 11 bases sitting between them. This CDR3 has 15 amino acids. The germline CDR1 and CDR2 sequences are SGHNT and YYREEE (reference sequence). The CDR3 spells CASSFGGTAYNEQFF. The CDR3 DNA reads TGTGCCAGCAGCTTTGGAGGGACTGCCTACAATGAGCAGTTCTTC.

The chain is built from TRBV6-6 and TRBJ2-1; 10 positions agree with TRBD2. The CDR3 runs 16 residues. Germline loops: CDR1 MNHNY, CDR2 SVGAGI (reference sequence). J lost 5 bases, V lost 2 bases, and 6 bases had no gene match. CDR3 sequence reads: CASSYRGTSEHNEQFF. In DNA form, the CDR3 reads TGTGCCAGCAGTTACCGCGGGACTAGCGAGCACAATGAGCAGTTCTTC.

This sequence joins TRBV29-1 and TRBJ1-2; tentatively, D is TRBD1 (5 bases). From germline, CDR1 is SQVTM and CDR2 ANQGSEA. This CDR3 has 14 amino acids. V shed 6 bases and J shed 4 bases, with 18 bases lying between them. The CDR3 spells CSVGRRDVPYGYTF. As DNA, the CDR3 is TGCAGCGTGGGAAGGAGGGACGTTCCCTATGGCTACACCTTC.